This TCR beta chain was found in a study of cytomegalovirus exposure and HLA in healthy donors (dated by TCRdb to the late 2010s). Notes on the research overall: In an earlier analysis of under 600 of the donors, around 300 Gb of sequence data and roughly 100 million unique TCR beta sequences from 180 million or so T cells were reported. An earlier analysis of several hundred of the donors applied high-throughput TCR beta sequencing to assess whether each TCR beta V gene segment acted as functional or pseudogenic. HLA typing included class I and class II loci at four-digit resolution. The study was designed to test whether signatures of past pathogen exposure could be identified by cataloging public T cell receptors. An early release that covered some 640 HLA-typed donors contained about 300 gigabases of sequencing data and roughly 84 million unique TCR sequences. Rather than using new phenotypic data, the later analysis identified candidate immune exposures from TCR beta sequences and from how often those sequences occurred across donors. Genome-wide SNP genotypes for about 65% of the 666 donors were used in a later genetic analysis, which treated that subset as a discovery cohort. The number of donors typed differed by locus, with roughly 620-630 for A, B, C, DRB1 and DQB1, more than 500 for DQA1, nearly 610 for DPA1, and around 430 for DPB1. A later analysis re-analyzed previously published TCR beta repertoires from roughly 630 donors and added high-resolution HLA genotyping to study TCR occurrence patterns. Every repertoire in the discovery cohort had been generated on one and the same sequencing platform. The study profiled the T cell repertoires of about 720 subjects by immunosequencing and related them to cytomegalovirus serostatus. The genetic ancestry cluster associated with self-reported Caucasian donors included over 80% of the 300 to 400 genotyped donors. Among some 410 genotyped donors of the cohort, an average of approximately 240,000 unique TCR beta nucleotide sequences were sequenced per donor, around 18% of them non-productive. The study combined high-throughput TCR immunosequencing, statistical association of individual TCRs with disease status, and machine learning to predict cytomegalovirus infection status. Donor age, sex, ethnicity and CMV serostatus were collected together with the repertoire data. Several DR-DQ haplotypes were handled as single units for association and clustering because linkage in the cohort was strong. A separate validation cohort of 100 to 150 different subjects was used in addition to the approximately 610-subject first cohort.

Points the paper makes about the study in general: The authors suggested that the approach could potentially be generalized to other disease states and immunological phenotypes. In a later analysis, the rate of TCR association differed among HLA loci, with DRB1 alleles having the most associated TCRs and HLA-C alleles having the fewest. A later analysis reported that several top co-occurrence clusters appeared linked to parvovirus B19, influenza, CMV and Epstein-Barr virus. CMV serostatus was the only immune exposure information available for the cohort. In a later analysis, around 17,000 TCR beta sequences were associated with specific HLA alleles at a false discovery rate of 0.05. The study gave a list of under 200 TCR beta chains associated with cytomegalovirus. In a later analysis, HLA-associated TCR beta chains were found to be more clonally expanded and to have lower generation probabilities than equally common non-associated chains. Three of the identified cytomegalovirus-associated TCR beta chains were confirmed in vitro to be specific for cytomegalovirus antigens. Some IMGT-functional V segments, including TRBV6-2 and TRBV6-3, could not be distinguished by the 87-base-pair reads and were therefore excluded. The sequencing pipeline was judged likely to have produced a cluster of highly shared sequence variants as a technical artifact. A later genetic analysis reported fewer N-insertions in productive TCRs among donors in an Asian-associated ancestry cluster than the approximately 700-donor mean. Correlated functional status among segregating V segments might be attributable to linkage disequilibrium, but an unknown experimental factor could not be ruled out. Broadly in line with IMGT annotations, most TCR beta V segments showed up in productive rearrangements about 87% or about 30% of the time in an earlier analysis of 587 of the donors. According to a later analysis, most CMV-associated TCR beta chains appeared to be HLA-restricted, and the HLA associations seemed to be driven largely by CMV exposure. Because some donors lacked HLA typing at each locus, the association tests relied only on the typed subset. In this cohort, only TCR beta chains were sequenced, and detectable features were limited by the absence of alpha or paired-chain data. In a later genetic analysis, a missense DCLRE1C variant was associated with V-gene and J-gene trimming of TCR beta chains, and the association was replicated in an independent cohort. Strong co-occurrence of HLA alleles, especially DR and DQ, made assigning TCR associations to individual alleles difficult. A further reported finding was that TCR beta sequences accurately predicted the HLA-A and HLA-B alleles for most subjects in the first cohort. Sequencing depth was assumed to be roughly uniform across donors in the presence/absence analyses, though that assumption may not hold. The earlier analysis of some 540 of the donors excluded some 15 rarely observed V segments, including chromosome 9 orphons, because counts were too low. Most TCR sequences were observed very rarely across donors, whereas some public TCRs were present in many individuals. The classifier was reported to diagnose cytomegalovirus status with high specificity and sensitivity in both the original cohort and the validation cohort.

V loses 5 bases, J loses 0 bases, and the germline ends lie 17 bases apart. The CDR3 runs 16 residues from the cysteine to the phenylalanine. The read is trimmed to its CDR3 DNA, 48 bases read in frame from base 1. Looking up the germline V gene (reference sequence) yields CDR1 SEHNR and CDR2 FQNEAQ. Receptor libraries were prepared by the immunoSEQ multiplex PCR assay. For the multiplex PCR, a mixture combining 60 forward primers for TCR Vbeta segments and 13 reverse primers for TCR Jbeta segments was used. A multiplex PCR assay on genomic DNA amplified the CDR3 region of rearranged TCR beta genes. Amplified TCR beta libraries were sequenced as 87-base-pair reads on the Illumina HiSeq System. In the original analysis: A later analysis tallied roughly 78 million unique TCR beta chains across the 640 or so repertoires, and 10 million to 11 million of those chains were shared by two or more donors. To remove PCR and sequencing errors, raw reads were error-corrected and collapsed into unique sequences using a nearest-neighbor algorithm that merged closely related sequences. Alignment of CDR3 sequences to IMGT reference sequences was used to assign V, D and J gene segments. For a sequence to be retained, a match of at least six nucleotides to both a V gene segment and a J gene segment was required. A rearrangement was called productive if the CDR3 had no stop codons and remained in frame with V and J, and every other rearrangement was called non-productive. CDR3 was defined according to IMGT convention as the region running from the second conserved V-encoded cysteine to the conserved J-encoded phenylalanine. The earlier analysis of 587 of the donors excluded sequences that lacked an unambiguous match to a single V gene segment. In an earlier analysis of 587 of the donors, a V segment was called functional when productive rearrangements were above 56.7%, and segregating when the standard deviation between donors exceeded 5%. A statistical classification framework was built to diagnose cytomegalovirus status from the catalog of TCR beta chain sequences. In a later analysis, TCR nucleotide sequences were compared against IMGT/GENE-DB human TR gene sequences so that V and J genes could be assigned. The TCRdist pipeline was used in a later analysis to assign CDR3 sequences and most-parsimonious VDJ recombination scenarios. In a later analysis, each TCR beta chain was defined by its CDR3 amino acid sequence together with its V-gene family, and reads without a unique V-gene family were excluded. To address suspected cross-contamination and a sequencing artifact, a later analysis removed 450 to 700 highly shared, low-generation-probability nucleotide sequences. In a later analysis, a clonal expansion index for each public chain was calculated from normalized within-repertoire ranks of inferred template counts. A later analysis computed generation probabilities with a VDJ recombination model fitted to out-of-frame rearrangements, and checked the results against IGoR. Hypergeometric tests were used in a later analysis to score TCR-TCR, TCR-HLA and TCR-CMV co-occurrence, with a repertoire-size bias correction applied to the TCR pairs. A later analysis estimated false discovery rates by permuting HLA or CMV assignments 20 times. In a later analysis, co-occurring TCRs were grouped using DBSCAN, and TCRdist sequence similarity was added for clustering within HLA-allele-positive subsets. Repertoires with fewer than 30,000 or more than 120,000 public chains, plus five repertoires with anomalous nucleotide sharing, were excluded from co-occurrence clustering. TCRdb carries this immuneACCESS record with in-frame sequences only. Its versions omit some clonotypes, under half of them owing to an unresolved V gene in the studies checked, with the rest unexplained. That table gives V, J and clone size, and the DNA gave D and trimming. The sample includes hundreds of thousands of clones, with 70% to 85% observed a single time. About 0.58% of the sample rests with the top ten.

Points on this clone: Its cognate antigen has yet to be identified. No base qualities exist here, and no much larger clone lies one base off it.

In total, about 650 healthy bone marrow donors made up the cohort. Cohort members were all nominally healthy when sampled, although unrecorded immune exposures were likely present. The donor tested CMV seronegative and was one of the 352 seronegative cohort members. A peripheral blood sample was provided by each donor, and peripheral blood mononuclear cells were used for TCR beta sequencing. The Qiagen DNeasy Blood Extraction Kit was used to extract genomic DNA from the blood cell samples. The sample was PBMCs. Recombination connected TRBV7-9 to TRBJ2-7; no confident D gene assignment can be made. The sequence derives from a middle-aged woman in good health and CMV-seronegative. The sequenced DNA is TGTGCCAGCAGCCCGCCGGTCGGGTACAACTCCTACGAGCAGTACTTC. It codes for CASSPPVGYNSYEQYF. With the portions outside the CDR3 filled from the reference TRBV7-9 and TRBJ2-7 genes, the complete variable region becomes DTGVSQNPRHKITKRGQNVTFRCDPISEHNRLYWYRQTLGQGPEFLTYFQNEAQLEKSRLLSDRFSAERPKGSFSTLEIQRTEQGDSAMYLCASSPPVGYNSYEQYFGPGTRLTVT.